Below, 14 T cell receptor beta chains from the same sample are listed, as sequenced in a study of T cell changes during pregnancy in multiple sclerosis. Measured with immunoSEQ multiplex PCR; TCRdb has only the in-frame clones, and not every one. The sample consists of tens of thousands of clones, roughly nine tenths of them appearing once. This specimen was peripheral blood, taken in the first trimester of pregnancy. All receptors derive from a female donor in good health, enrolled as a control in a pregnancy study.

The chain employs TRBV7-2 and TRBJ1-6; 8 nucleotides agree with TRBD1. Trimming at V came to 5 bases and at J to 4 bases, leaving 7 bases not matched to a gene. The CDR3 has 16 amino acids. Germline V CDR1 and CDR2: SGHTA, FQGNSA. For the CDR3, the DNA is TGTGCCAGCAGCCCCCGGACAGGGACATATAATTCACCCCTCCACTTT. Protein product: CASSPRTGTYNSPLHF.

The CDR3 nucleotides are TGCGCCAGCAGCCAAGATCGGGGTAGCTCCGTTAACTATGGCTACACCTTC. Translating gives CASSQDRGSSVNYGYTF. The chain joins TRBV4-1 to TRBJ1-2; D not certain. V was pared by 0 bases and J by 1 base, with 15 bases between. This CDR3 has 17 amino acids. Germline V gene sequence: CDR1 MGHRA, CDR2 YSYEKL.

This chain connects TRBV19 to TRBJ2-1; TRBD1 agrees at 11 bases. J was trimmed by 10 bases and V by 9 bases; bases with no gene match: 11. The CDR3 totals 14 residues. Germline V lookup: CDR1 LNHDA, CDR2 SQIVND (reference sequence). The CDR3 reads CARVPGQGVEEQFF. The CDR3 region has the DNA TGTGCCAGGGTACCGGGACAGGGGGTTGAGGAGCAGTTCTTC.

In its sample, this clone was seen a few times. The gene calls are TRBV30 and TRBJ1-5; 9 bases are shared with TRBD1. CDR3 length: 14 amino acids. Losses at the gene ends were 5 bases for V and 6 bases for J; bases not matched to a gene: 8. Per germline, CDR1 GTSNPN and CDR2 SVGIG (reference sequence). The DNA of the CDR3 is TGTGCCTGGGAAACCGGGACAGGGAGTCAGCCCCAGCATTTT. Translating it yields CAWETGTGSQPQHF.

The DNA of the CDR3 is TGTGCCAGCAGTTACCGGGGAGAGACCCAGTACTTC. Translated, it gives CASSYRGETQYF. V gene TRBV6-5 combines with J gene TRBJ2-5, with TRBD2 as a possible D gene (5 bases). Germline CDR1 is MNHEY and CDR2 is SVGAGI. V lost 2 bases and J 4 bases, leaving 5 bases between the germline ends. The CDR3 loop spans 12 amino acids.

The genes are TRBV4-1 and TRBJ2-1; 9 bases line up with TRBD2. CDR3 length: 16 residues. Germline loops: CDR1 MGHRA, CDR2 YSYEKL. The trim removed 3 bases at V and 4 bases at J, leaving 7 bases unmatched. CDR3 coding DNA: TGCGCCAGCAGCCATGAGCAGCTAGCGGGGTACAATGAGCAGTTCTTC. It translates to CASSHEQLAGYNEQFF.

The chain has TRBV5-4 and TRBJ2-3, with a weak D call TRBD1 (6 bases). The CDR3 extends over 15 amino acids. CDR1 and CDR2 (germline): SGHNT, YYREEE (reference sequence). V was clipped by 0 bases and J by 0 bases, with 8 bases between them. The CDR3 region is CASSLGQASTDTQYF. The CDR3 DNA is TGTGCCAGCAGCTTGGGACAGGCCAGCACAGATACGCAGTATTTT.

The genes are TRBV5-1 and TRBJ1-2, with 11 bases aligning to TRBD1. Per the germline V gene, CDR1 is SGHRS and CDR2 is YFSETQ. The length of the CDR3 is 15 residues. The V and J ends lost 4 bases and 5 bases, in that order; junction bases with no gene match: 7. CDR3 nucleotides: TGCGCCAGCAGCCCCCGGGACAGGGGGGCTTATGGCTACACCTTC. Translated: CASSPRDRGAYGYTF.

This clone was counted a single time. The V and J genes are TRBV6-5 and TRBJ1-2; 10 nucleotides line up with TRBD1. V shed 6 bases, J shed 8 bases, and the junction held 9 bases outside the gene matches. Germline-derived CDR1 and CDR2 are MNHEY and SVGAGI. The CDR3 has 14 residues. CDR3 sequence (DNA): TGTGCCAGCAGAAAATCGACAGGGGGCCACGGCTACACCTTC. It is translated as CASRKSTGGHGYTF.

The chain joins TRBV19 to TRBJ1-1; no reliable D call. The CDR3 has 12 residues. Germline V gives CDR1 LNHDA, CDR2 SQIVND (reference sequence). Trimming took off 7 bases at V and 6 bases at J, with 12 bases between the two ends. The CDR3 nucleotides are TGTGCCAGTACCCCTGGGCAGCCTGAAGCTTTCTTT. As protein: CASTPGQPEAFF.

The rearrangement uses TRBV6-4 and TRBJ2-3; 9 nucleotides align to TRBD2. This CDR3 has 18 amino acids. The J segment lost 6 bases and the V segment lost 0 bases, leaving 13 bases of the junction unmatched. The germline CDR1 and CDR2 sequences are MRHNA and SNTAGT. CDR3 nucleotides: TGTGCCAGCAGTGACTCTGCGGCTGGCGGGGGGGCCGCGGATACGCAGTATTTT. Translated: CASSDSAAGGGAADTQYF.

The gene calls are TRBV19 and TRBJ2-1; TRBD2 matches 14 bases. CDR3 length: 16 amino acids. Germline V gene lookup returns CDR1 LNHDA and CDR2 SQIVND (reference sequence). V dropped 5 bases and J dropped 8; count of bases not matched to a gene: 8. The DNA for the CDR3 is TGTGCCAGTAGTTCAACCGGGACTAGCGGGAGCTATGAGCAGTTCTTC. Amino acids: CASSSTGTSGSYEQFF.

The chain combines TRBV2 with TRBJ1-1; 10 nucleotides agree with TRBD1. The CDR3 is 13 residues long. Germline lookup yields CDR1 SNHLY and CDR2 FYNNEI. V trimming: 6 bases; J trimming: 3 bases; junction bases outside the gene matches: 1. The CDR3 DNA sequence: TGTGCCAGCAGGGGACAGGGGTACACTGAAGCTTTCTTT. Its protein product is CASRGQGYTEAFF. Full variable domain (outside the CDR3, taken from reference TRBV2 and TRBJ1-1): EPEVTQTPSHQVTQMGQEVILRCVPISNHLYFYWYRQILGQKVEFLVSFYNNEISEKSEIFDDQFSVERPDGSNFTLKIRSTKLEDSAMYFCASRGQGYTEAFFGQGTRLTVV.

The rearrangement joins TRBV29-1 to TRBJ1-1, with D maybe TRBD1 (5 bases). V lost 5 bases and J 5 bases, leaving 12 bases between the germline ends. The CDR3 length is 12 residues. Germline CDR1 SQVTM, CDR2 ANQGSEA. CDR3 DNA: TGCAGCGTTATCCGGGGGGGAACTGAAGCTTTCTTT. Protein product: CSVIRGGTEAFF.